The 5 T cell receptor beta chains below were found in one sample sequenced in a study of radiotherapy plus CTLA-4 blockade in lung cancer. Profiling relied on immunoSEQ multiplex PCR, and the TCRdb table lists in-frame clones only, not all of them. The data contain 75,000 to 95,000 clones, around 84% of them singletons. Sequenced here: peripheral blood, sampled from a patient treated with radiotherapy plus ipilimumab. These receptors were taken from a human donor with non-small cell lung cancer that progressed on radiotherapy plus ipilimumab.

The chain couples TRBV11-2 to TRBJ1-1; D not certain. V was shortened by 1 base and J by 8 bases, with 8 bases between the two germline ends. Per the germline V gene, CDR1 is SGHAT and CDR2 is FQNNGV. The CDR3 sequence is 12 residues long. CDR3 DNA sequence: TGTGCCAGCAGCTTAGGGTCGGCCGAAGCTTTCTTT. This codes for CASSLGSAEAFF.

This clone was seen only once. The chain links TRBV7-3 to TRBJ2-1; D gene unclear. Germline CDR1 SGHTA, CDR2 FQGTGA. Trimming pared 5 bases from V and 0 bases from J, leaving 17 bases between. The CDR3 length is 17 residues. The CDR3 DNA reads as TGTGCCAGCAGCCTCCGACCGGACGCCAGCTCCTACAATGAGCAGTTCTTC. This codes for CASSLRPDASSYNEQFF.

The CDR3 nucleotides are TGTGCCAGCAGCTCACAGGGGGGACCTGGAAACACCATATATTTT. As protein: CASSSQGGPGNTIYF. V and J are TRBV7-3 and TRBJ1-3; 8 bases are a match to TRBD1. The germline CDR1 and CDR2 sequences are SGHTA and FQGTGA. The CDR3 contains 15 residues. The J segment lost 2 bases and the V segment lost 4 bases, leaving 4 bases of the junction unmatched.

The chain couples TRBV1 to TRBJ2-3; TRBD2, the D gene given by the table, was not confirmed from the DNA. TRBV1 is labeled a pseudogene. The CDR3 extends over 16 amino acids. The CDR3 loop is CTSSPTAGGCTDTQYF. CDR3 bases: TGCACCAGCAGCCCCACAGCGGGAGGCTGCACAGATACGCAGTATTTT.

This clone has ten or more counts. This chain links TRBV29-1 with TRBJ2-2, with 12 positions matching TRBD2. CDR3 length equals 15 residues. V was pared by 4 bases and J by 5 bases, with 5 bases of the junction left unmatched. Germline-derived CDR1 and CDR2 are SQVTM and ANQGSEA. CDR3 sequence: CSVGTSGTSTGELFF. The CDR3 DNA reads TGCAGCGTTGGGACTAGCGGGACGTCGACCGGGGAGCTGTTTTTT.